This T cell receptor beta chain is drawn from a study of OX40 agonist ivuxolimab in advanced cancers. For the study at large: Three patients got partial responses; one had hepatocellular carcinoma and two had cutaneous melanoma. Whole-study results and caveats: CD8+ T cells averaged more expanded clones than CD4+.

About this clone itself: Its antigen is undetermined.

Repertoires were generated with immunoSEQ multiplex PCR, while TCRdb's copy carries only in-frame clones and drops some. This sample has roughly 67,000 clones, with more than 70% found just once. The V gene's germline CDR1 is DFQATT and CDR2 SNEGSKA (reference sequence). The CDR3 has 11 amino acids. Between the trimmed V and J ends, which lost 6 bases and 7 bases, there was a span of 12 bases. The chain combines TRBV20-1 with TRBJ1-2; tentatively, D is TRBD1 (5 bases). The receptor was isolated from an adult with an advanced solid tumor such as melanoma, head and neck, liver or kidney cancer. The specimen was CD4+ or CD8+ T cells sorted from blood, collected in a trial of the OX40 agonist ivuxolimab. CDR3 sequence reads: CSAPIGAGYTF. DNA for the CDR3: TGCAGTGCCCCAATAGGGGCTGGCTACACCTTC.